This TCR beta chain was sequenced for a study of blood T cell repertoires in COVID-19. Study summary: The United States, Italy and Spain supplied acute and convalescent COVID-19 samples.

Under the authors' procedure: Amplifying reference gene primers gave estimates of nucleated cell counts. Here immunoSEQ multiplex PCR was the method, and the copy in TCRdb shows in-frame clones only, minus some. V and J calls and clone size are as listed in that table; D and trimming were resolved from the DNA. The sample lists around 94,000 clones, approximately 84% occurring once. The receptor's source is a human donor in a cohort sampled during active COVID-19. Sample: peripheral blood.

The CDR3 DNA reads TGTGCCAGCAGTGAACAGGGGCTATCAAACAATGAGCAGTTCTTC. Encoded protein: CASSEQGLSNNEQFF. V gene TRBV11-3 combines with J gene TRBJ2-1; 7 bases map to TRBD1. After removal of 6 bases from V and 5 bases from J, the junction contained 10 bases not matched to a gene. Germline values: CDR1 SGHNT, CDR2 YENEEA. This CDR3 contains 15 residues.